The source of this T cell receptor (beta chain) is a study of blood T cell repertoires in COVID-19. The age range of participants was roughly 18 to 90 years, with residence in some 25 US areas. Each participant's cohort was designated according to participant-reported clinical history. The assay was immunoSEQ multiplex PCR, and TCRdb's table has in-frame clones only and misses some. Here the sample spans hundreds of thousands of clones, approximately 80% being singletons. Sequenced material: PBMCs or T cells enriched from blood (not recorded which). This TCR came from a man aged 40-49 years who had been exposed to COVID-19.

CDR3 coding DNA: TGCGCCAGCAGTGACAGGGGCACAGATACGCAGTATTTT. Translating it yields CASSDRGTDTQYF. This rearrangement joins TRBV10-1 to TRBJ2-3; tentative D call: TRBD1 (5 bases). Trimming pared 3 bases from V and 1 base from J, leaving 5 bases between. The CDR3 is 13 residues long. Germline V lookup: CDR1 WNHNN, CDR2 SYGVQD (reference sequence).